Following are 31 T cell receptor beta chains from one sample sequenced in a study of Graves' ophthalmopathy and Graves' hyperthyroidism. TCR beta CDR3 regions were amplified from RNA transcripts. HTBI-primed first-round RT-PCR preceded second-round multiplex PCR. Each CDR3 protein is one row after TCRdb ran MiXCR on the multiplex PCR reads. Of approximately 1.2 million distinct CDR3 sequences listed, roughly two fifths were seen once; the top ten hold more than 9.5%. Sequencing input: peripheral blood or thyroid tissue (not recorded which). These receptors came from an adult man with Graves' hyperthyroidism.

The CDR3 spells CASSPSGQQPQHF. The CDR3 DNA reads TGTGCCAGCTCACCATCGGGACAACAGCCCCAGCATTTT. The rearrangement joins TRBV18 to TRBJ1-5; a weak D match, TRBD1 (6 bases). The V end lost 2 bases, the J end lost 7 bases, and 9 bases lay between the germline ends. Germline CDR1 and CDR2: KGHSH and LQKENI. The CDR3 runs to 13 residues.

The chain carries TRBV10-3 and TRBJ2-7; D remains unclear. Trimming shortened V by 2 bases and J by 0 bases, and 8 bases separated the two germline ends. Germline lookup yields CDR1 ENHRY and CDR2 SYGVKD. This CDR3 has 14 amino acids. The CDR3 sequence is CAISERRSSYEQYF. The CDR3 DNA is TGTGCCATCAGTGAGCGAAGGAGCTCCTACGAGCAGTACTTC.

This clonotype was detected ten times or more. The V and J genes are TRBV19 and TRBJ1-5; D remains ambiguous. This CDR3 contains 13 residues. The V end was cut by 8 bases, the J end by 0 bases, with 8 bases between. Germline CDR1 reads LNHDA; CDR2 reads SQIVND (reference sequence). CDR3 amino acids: CASVSGSNQPQHF. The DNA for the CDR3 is TGTGCCAGTGTATCAGGTAGCAATCAGCCCCAGCATTTT.

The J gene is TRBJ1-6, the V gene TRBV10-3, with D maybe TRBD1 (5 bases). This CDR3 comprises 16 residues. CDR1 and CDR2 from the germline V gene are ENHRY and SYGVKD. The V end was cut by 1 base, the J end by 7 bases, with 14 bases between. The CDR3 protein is CAISELAGRPNSPLHF. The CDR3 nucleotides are TGTGCCATCAGTGAGTTAGCGGGACGGCCAAATTCACCCCTCCACTTT.

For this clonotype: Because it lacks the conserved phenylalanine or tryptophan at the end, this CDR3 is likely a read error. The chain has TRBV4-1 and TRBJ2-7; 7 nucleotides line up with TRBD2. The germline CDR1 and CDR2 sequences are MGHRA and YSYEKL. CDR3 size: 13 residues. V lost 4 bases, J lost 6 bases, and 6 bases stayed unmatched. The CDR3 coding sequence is TGCGCCAGCAGCCTTTCTAGCGGACGCGAGCAGTACCTC. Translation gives CASSLSSGREQYL.

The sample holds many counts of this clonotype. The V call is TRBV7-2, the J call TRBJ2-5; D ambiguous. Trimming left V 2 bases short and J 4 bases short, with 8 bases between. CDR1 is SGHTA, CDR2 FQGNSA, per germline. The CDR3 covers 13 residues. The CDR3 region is CASSLLWGETQYF. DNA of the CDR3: TGTGCCAGCAGCTTATTGTGGGGAGAGACCCAGTACTTC.

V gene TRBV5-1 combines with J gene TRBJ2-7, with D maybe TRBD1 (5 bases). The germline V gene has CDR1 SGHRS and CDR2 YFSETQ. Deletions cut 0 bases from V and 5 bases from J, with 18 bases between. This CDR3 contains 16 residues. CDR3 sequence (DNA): TGCGCCAGCAGCTTGGTTGGGGTCGGCCAGGGCAACGAGCAGTACTTC. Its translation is CASSLVGVGQGNEQYF.

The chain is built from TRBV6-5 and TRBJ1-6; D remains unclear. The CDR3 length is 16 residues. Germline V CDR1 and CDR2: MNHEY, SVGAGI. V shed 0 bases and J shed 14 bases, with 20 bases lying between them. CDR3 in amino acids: CASSYSPAGWSTSLHF. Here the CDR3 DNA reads TGTGCCAGCAGTTACTCTCCGGCCGGTTGGTCTACATCCCTCCACTTT.

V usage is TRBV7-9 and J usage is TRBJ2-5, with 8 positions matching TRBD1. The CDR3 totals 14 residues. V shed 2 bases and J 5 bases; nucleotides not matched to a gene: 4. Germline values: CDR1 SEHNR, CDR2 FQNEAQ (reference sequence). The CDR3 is CASSLPRGPETQYF. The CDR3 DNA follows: TGTGCCAGCAGCTTACCCAGGGGGCCGGAGACCCAGTACTTC.

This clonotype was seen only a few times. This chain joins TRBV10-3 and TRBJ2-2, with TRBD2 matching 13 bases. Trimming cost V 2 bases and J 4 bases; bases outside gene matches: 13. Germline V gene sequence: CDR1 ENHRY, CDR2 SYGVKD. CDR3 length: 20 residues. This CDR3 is CAISETGPGLAGLRTGELFF. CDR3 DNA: TGTGCCATCAGTGAGACCGGACCGGGACTAGCGGGGCTTCGCACCGGGGAGCTGTTTTTT.

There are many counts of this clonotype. In nucleotides, the CDR3 is TGTGCCAGCACTCTGGACAGGAAATCCTACGAGCAGTACTTC. Residues: CASTLDRKSYEQYF. The chain uses TRBV6-6 and TRBJ2-7; 7 nucleotides agree with TRBD1. The CDR3 length is 14 residues. Germline loops: CDR1 MNHNY, CDR2 SVGAGI (reference sequence). V lost 7 bases and J lost 1; bases outside the gene matches: 7.

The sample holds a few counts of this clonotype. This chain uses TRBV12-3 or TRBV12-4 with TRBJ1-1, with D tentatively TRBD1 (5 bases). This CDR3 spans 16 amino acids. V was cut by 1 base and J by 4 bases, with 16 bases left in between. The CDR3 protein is CASSLGTSGPGTEAFF. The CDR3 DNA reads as TGTGCCAGCAGTTTAGGGACGTCGGGGCCTGGCACTGAAGCTTTCTTT.

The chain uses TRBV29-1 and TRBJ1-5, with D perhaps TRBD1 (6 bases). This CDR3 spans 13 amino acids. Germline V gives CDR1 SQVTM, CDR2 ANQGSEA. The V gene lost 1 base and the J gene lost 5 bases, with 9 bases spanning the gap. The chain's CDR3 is CSVEGGGDQPQHF. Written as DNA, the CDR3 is TGCAGCGTTGAAGGTGGGGGCGATCAGCCCCAGCATTTT. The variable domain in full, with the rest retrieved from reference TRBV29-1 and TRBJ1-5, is SAVISQKPSRDICQRGTSLTIQCQVDSQVTMMFWYRQQPGQSLTLIATANQGSEATYESGFVIDKFPISRPNLTFSTLTVSNMSPEDSSIYLCSVEGGGDQPQHFGDGTRLSIL.

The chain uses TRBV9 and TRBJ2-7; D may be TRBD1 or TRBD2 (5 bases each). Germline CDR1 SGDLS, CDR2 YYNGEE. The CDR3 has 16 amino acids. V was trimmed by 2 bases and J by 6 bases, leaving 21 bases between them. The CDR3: CASSVGGGKGYGEQYF. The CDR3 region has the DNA TGTGCCAGCAGCGTTGGTGGGGGAAAGGGCTACGGCGAGCAGTACTTC.

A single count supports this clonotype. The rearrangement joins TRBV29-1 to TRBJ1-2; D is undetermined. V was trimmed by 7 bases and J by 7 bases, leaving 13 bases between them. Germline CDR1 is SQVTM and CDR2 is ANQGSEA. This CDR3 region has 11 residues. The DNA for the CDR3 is TGCAGCGGTCTCTTGGGCGTTGGCTACACCTTC. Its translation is CSGLLGVGYTF.

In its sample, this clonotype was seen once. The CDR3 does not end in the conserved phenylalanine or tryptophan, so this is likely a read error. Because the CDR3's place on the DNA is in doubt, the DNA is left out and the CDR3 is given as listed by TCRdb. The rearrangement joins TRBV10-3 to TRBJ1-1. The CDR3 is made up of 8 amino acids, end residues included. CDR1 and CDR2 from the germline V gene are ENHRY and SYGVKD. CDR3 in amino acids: CAISESRV.

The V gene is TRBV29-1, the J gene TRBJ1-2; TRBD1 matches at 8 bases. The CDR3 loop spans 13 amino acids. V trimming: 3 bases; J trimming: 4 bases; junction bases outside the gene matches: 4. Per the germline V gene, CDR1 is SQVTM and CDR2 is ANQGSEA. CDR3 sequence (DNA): TGCAGCGTTGAGTTGACAGGGGTCTATGGCTACACCTTC. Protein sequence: CSVELTGVYGYTF.

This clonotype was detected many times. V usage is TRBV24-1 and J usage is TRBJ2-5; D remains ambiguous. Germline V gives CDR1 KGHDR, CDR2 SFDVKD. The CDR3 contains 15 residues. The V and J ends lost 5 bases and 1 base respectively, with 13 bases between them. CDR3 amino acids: CATSAQRAIQETQYF. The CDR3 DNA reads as TGTGCCACCAGTGCCCAACGGGCGATCCAAGAGACCCAGTACTTC.

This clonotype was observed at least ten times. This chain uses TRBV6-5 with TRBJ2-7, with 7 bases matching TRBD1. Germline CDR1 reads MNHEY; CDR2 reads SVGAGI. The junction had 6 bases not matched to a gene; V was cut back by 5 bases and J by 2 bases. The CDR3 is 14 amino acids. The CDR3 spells CASSGLGTAYEQYF. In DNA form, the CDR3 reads TGTGCCAGCAGTGGGCTCGGGACAGCCTACGAGCAGTACTTC.

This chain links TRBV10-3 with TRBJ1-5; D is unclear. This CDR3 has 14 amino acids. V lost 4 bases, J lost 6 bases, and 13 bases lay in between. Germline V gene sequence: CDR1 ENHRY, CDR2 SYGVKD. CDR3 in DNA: TGTGCCATCAGTGTAATCGGCGGCAGTCAGCCCCAGCATTTT. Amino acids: CAISVIGGSQPQHF.

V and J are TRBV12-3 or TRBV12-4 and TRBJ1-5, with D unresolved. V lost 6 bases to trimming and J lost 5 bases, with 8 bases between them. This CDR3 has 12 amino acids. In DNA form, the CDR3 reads TGTGCCAGCAGCTTCCTACATCAGCCCCAGCATTTT. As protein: CASSFLHQPQHF.

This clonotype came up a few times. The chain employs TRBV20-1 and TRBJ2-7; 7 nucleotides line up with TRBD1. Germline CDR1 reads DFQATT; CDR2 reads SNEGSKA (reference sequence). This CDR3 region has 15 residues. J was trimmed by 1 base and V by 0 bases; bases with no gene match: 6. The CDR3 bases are TGCAGTGCTAGAGATCGACAGGGTCTTTCCTACGAGCAGTACTTC. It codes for CSARDRQGLSYEQYF.

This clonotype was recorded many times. The CDR3 DNA reads TGTGCCACCAGTGCCCCCGCGACGTCCCAGTACTTC. It specifies CATSAPATSQYF. The chain joins TRBV24-1 to TRBJ2-5; D gene unclear. Germline loops: CDR1 KGHDR, CDR2 SFDVKD. This CDR3 is 12 amino acids long. V was trimmed by 5 bases and J by 9 bases, leaving 12 bases between them.

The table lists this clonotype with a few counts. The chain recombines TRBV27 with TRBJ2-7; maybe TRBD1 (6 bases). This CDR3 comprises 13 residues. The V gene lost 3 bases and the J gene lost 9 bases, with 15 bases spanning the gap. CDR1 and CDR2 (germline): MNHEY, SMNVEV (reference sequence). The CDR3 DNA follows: TGTGCCAGCAGTTTTGCACAGGGATCTAGGCAGTACTTC. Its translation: CASSFAQGSRQYF.

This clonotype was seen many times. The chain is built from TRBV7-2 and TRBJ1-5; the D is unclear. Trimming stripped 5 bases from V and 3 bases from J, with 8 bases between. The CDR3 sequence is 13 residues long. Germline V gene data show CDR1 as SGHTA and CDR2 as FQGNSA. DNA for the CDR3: TGTGCCAGCAGCCCCTGGGACAATCAGCCCCAGCATTTT. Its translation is CASSPWDNQPQHF.

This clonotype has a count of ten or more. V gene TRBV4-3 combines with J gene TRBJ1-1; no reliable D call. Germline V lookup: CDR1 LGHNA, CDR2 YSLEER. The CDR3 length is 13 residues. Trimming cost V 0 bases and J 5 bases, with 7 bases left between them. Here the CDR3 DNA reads TGCGCCAGCAGCCAAGATTTGAGTACTGAAGCTTTCTTT. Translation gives CASSQDLSTEAFF.

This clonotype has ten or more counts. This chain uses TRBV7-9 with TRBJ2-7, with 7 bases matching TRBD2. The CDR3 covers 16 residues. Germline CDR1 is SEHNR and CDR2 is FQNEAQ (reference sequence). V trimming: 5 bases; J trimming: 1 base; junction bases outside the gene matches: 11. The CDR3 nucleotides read TGTGCCAGCAGCCAAGAGATAGCGGGCGCTTCCTACGAGCAGTACTTC. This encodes CASSQEIAGASYEQYF.

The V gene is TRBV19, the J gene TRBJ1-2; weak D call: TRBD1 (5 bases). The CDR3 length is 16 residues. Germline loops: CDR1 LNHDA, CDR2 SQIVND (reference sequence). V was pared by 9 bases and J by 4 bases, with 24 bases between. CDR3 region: CASTRRDQSHGYGYTF. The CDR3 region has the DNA TGTGCCAGCACCCGCCGGGACCAATCACATGGCTATGGCTACACCTTC.

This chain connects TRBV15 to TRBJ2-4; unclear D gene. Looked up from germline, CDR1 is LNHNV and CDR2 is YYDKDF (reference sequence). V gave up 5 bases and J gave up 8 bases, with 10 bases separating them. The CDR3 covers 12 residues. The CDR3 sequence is CATSPRGYIQYF. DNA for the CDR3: TGTGCCACCAGCCCTCGAGGTTACATTCAGTACTTC.

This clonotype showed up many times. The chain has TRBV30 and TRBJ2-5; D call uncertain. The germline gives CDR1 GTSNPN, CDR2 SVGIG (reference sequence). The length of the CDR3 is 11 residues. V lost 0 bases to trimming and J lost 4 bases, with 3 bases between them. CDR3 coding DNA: TGTGCCTGGAGTGTGTCAGAGACCCAGTACTTC. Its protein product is CAWSVSETQYF.

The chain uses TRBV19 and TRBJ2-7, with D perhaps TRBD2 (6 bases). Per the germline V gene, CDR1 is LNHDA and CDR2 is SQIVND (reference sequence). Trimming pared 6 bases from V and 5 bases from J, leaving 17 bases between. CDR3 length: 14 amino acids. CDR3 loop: CASRTSGESHEQYF. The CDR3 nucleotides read TGTGCCAGTAGGACCTCGGGGGAGAGTCACGAGCAGTACTTC.